This T cell receptor (beta chain) was observed in a study of cytomegalovirus exposure and HLA in healthy donors. Overall study context: Genotyping showed around 80% of fewer than 500 donors falling in the Caucasian-associated ancestry cluster.

This clone was detected once. The study ran its PCR with 60 Vbeta and 13 Jbeta primers. Methods used by the authors: Later, an analysis found around 80 million unique TCR beta chains, and roughly 9.9 million of these were shared. The assay was immunoSEQ multiplex PCR, and TCRdb's table has in-frame clones only and misses some. That table gives V, J and clone size, and the DNA gave D and trimming. The sample lists around 200,000 clones, 75% to 85% occurring once. CDR1 and CDR2 (germline): MGHDK, SYGVNS. CDR3 length equals 16 residues. The ends were cut back, 2 bases at V and 2 bases at J, with 15 bases in the middle.

Sequencing was done on a sample of PBMCs. The chain recombines TRBV25-1 with TRBJ1-2, with D possibly TRBD1 on 5 matching bases. This TCR was recovered from a woman aged 45-59 years in good health and CMV-seronegative. CDR3 protein: CASSEARATANYGYTF. CDR3 DNA: TGTGCCAGCAGTGAAGCCAGGGCCACAGCGAACTATGGCTACACCTTC.